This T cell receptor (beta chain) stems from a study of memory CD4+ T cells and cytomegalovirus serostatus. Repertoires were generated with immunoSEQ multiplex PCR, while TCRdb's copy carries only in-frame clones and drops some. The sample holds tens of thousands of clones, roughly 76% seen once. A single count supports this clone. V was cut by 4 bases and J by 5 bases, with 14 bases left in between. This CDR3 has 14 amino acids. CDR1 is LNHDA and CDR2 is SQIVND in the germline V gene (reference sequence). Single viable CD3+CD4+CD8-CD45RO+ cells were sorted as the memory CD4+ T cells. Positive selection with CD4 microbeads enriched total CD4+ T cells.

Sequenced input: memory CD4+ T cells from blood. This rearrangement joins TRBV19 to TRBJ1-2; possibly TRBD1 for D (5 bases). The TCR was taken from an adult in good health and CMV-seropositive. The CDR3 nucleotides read TGTGCCAGTAGTACAAACGGGGCTGTATATGGCTACACCTTC. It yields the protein CASSTNGAVYGYTF.